This T cell receptor beta chain emerged from a study of shared clonotypes between healthy human individuals. General study findings and limits: The four-donor shared clonotypes exceeded non-shared clonotypes in generation probability, with non-shared ones scoring lower. Researchers sampled only blood; tissue repertoires likely differ. Since donors were few, the genetic and exposure-history diversity represented was limited.

Free of recent acute infections or vaccinations, the donors were healthy HIV-negative adults. TCRdb's copy holds only in-frame clones and misses some; the assay was immunoSEQ multiplex PCR. The sample includes millions of clones, approximately 90% seen only once; the top ten take under 0.15%. In the case of this clone: What it binds is unknown.

Trimming took 4 bases from V and 4 from J; bases not matched to a gene: 7. Germline V CDR1 and CDR2: LNHDA, SQIVND (reference sequence). The CDR3 contains 17 residues. The sample comprised naive CD4+ T cells sorted from blood. The sample's subset: CD45RA+ positively selected. This clonotype was sampled from a man aged 18 to 29 in good health. The gene calls are TRBV19 and TRBJ2-5, with 15 bases aligning to TRBD2. The CDR3 sequence is CASSRTGGLAGGETQYF. The DNA for the CDR3 is TGTGCCAGTAGTAGGACAGGGGGACTAGCGGGAGGAGAGACCCAGTACTTC.